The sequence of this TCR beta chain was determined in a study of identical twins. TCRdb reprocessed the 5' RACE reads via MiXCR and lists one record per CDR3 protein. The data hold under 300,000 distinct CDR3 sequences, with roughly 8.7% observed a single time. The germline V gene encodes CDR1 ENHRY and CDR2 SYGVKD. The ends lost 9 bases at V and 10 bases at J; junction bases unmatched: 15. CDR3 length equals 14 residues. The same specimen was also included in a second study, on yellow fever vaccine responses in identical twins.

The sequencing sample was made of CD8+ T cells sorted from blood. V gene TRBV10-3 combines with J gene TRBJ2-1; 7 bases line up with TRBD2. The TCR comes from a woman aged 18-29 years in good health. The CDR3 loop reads CAIDLASPGGEQFF. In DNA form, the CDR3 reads TGTGCCATTGATTTAGCGAGTCCGGGAGGCGAGCAGTTCTTC.